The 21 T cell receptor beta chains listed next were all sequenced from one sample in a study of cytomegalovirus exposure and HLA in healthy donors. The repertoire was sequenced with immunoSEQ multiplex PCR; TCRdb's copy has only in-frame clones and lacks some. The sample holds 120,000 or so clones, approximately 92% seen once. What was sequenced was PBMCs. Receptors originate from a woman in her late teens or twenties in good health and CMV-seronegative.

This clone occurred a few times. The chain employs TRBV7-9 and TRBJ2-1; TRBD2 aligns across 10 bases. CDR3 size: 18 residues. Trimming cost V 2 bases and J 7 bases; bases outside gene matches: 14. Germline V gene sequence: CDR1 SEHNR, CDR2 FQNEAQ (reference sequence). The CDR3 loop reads CASSLLSRGLAARNEQFF. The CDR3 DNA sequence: TGTGCCAGCAGCTTACTCTCTCGAGGACTAGCGGCGAGAAATGAGCAGTTCTTC.

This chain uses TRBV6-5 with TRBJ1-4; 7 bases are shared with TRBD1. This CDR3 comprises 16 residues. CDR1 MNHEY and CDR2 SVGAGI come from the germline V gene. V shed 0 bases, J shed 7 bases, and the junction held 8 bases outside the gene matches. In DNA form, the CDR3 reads TGTGCCAGCAGTTACTCGATGTCAGGGGGTGGTGAAAAACTGTTTTTT. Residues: CASSYSMSGGGEKLFF.

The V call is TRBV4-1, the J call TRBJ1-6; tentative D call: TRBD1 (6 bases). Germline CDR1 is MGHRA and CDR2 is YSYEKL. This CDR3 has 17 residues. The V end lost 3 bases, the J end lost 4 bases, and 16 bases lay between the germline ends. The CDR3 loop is CASSQVTGSEYNSPLHF. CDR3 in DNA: TGCGCCAGCAGCCAGGTAACAGGGTCTGAGTATAATTCACCCCTCCACTTT.

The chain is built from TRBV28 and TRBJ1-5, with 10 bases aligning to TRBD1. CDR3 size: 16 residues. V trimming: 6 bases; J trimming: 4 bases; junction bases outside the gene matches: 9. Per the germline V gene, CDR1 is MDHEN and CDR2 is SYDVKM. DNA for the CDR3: TGTGCCAGCAGGTTTCCACGGGACAGGGGTAATCAGCCCCAGCATTTT. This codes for CASRFPRDRGNQPQHF.

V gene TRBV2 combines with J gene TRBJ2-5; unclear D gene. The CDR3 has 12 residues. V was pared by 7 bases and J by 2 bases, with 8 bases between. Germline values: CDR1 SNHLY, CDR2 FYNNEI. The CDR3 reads CASKNLQETQYF. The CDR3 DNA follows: TGTGCCAGCAAGAACCTACAAGAGACCCAGTACTTC.

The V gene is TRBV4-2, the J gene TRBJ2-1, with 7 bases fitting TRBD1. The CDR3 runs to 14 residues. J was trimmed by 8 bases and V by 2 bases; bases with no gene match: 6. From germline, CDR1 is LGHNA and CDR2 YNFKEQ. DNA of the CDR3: TGTGCCAGCAGCCAATCCACAGGGGTATATGAGCAGTTCTTC. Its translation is CASSQSTGVYEQFF.

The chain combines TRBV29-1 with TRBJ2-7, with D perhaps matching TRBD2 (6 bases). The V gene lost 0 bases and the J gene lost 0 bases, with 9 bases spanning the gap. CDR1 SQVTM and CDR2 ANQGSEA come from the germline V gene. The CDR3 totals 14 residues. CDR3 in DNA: TGCAGCGTTGAAGAGCGGGGAGCCTCCTACGAGCAGTACTTC. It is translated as CSVEERGASYEQYF.

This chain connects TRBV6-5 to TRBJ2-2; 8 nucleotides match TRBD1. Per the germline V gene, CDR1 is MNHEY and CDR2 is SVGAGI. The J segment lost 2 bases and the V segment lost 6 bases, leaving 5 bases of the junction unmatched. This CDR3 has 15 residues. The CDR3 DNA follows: TGTGCCAGCAGAGAGGACAGGGCCAACACCGGGGAGCTGTTTTTT. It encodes CASREDRANTGELFF.

The CDR3 sequence is CASSNRATGSGANVLTF. In DNA form, the CDR3 reads TGTGCCAGCAGTAACCGGGCCACAGGCTCTGGGGCCAACGTCCTGACTTTC. V and J are TRBV6-4 and TRBJ2-6, with D possibly matching TRBD1 (5 bases). Trimming cost V 5 bases and J 0 bases, with 14 bases left between them. The CDR3 is made up of 17 amino acids. Germline CDR1 reads MRHNA; CDR2 reads SNTAGT.

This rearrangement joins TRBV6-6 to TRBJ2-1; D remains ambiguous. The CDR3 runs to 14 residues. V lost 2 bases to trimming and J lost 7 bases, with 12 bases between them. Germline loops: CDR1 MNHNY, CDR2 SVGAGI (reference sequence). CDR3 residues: CASSYGSPLNEQFF. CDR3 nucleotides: TGTGCCAGCAGTTACGGTTCCCCACTTAATGAGCAGTTCTTC.

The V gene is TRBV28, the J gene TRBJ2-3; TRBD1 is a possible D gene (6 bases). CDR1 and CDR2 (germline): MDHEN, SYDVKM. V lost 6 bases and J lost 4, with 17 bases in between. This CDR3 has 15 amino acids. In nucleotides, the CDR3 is TGTGCCAGCAGATACAGGGAATGGGGCCCAGATACGCAGTATTTT. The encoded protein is CASRYREWGPDTQYF.

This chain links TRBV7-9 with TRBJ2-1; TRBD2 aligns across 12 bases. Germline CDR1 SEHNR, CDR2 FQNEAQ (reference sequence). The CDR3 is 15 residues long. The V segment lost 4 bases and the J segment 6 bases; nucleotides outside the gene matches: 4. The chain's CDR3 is CASSSRLAGANEQFF. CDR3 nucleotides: TGTGCCAGCAGCTCAAGACTAGCGGGGGCCAATGAGCAGTTCTTC.

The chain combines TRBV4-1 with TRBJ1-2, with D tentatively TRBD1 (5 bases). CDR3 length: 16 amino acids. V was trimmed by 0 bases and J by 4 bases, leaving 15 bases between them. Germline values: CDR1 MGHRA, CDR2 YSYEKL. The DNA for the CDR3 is TGCGCCAGCAGCCAAGATAATTGGTCAGGGCGCTATGGCTACACCTTC. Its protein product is CASSQDNWSGRYGYTF.

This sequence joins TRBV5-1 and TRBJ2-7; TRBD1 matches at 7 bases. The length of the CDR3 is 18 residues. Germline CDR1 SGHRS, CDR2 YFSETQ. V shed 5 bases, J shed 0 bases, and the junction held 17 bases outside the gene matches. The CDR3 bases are TGCGCCAGCAGGGGTCAGCCCAACTCGACAGGGAGCTCCTACGAGCAGTACTTC. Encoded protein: CASRGQPNSTGSSYEQYF. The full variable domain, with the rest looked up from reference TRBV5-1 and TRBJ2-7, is KAGVTQTPRYLIKTRGQQVTLSCSPISGHRSVSWYQQTPGQGLQFLFEYFSETQRNKGNFPGRFSGRQFSNSRSEMNVSTLELGDSALYLCASRGQPNSTGSSYEQYFGPGTRLTVT.

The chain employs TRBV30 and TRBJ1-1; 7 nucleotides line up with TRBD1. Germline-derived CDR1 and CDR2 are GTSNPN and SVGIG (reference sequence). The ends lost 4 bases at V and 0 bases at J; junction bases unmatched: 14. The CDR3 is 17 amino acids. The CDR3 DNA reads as TGTGCCTGGATCTACCTCCGAGGGGGCTCCGTGAACACTGAAGCTTTCTTT. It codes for CAWIYLRGGSVNTEAFF.

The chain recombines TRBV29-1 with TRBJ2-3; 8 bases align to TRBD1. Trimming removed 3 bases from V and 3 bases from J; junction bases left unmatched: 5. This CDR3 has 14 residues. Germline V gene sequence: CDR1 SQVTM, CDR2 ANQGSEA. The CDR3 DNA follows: TGCAGCGTTGACAAGGACAGGGCGACAGATACGCAGTATTTT. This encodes CSVDKDRATDTQYF.

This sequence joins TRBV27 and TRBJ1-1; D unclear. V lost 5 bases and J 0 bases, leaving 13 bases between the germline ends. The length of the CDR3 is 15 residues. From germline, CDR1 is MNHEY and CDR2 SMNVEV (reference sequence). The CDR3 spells CASSPSGGMNTEAFF. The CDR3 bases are TGTGCCAGCAGTCCAAGCGGAGGGATGAACACTGAAGCTTTCTTT.

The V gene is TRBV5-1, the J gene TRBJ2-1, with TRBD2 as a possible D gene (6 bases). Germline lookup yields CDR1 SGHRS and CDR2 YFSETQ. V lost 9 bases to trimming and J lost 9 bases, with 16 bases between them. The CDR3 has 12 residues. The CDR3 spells CATRLGYGEQFF. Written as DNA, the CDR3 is TGCGCCACCAGACTAGGGTATGGTGAGCAGTTCTTC.

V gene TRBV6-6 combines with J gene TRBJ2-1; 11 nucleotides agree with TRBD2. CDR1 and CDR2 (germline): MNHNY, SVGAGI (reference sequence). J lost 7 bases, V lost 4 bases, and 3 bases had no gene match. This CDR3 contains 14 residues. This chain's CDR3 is CASSLAGGLNEQFF. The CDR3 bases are TGTGCCAGCAGTTTAGCGGGAGGGCTTAATGAGCAGTTCTTC.

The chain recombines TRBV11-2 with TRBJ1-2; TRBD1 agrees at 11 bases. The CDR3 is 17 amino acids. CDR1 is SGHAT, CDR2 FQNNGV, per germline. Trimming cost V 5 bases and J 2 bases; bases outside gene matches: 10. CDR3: CASSTGFRDRGNYGYTF. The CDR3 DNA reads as TGTGCCAGCAGCACGGGATTCCGGGACAGGGGGAACTATGGCTACACCTTC.

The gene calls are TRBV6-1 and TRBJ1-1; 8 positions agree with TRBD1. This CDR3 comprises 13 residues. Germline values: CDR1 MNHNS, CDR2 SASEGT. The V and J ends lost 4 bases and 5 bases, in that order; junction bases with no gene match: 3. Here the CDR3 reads CASSGQGYTEAFF. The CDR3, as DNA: TGTGCCAGCAGTGGACAGGGGTATACTGAAGCTTTCTTT.